The clone carrying this TCR beta chain is a singleton in its sample. Its target is unknown. This specimen belongs to a study of blood T cells in healthy people across ages. Using a J-beta primer mix together with a sample-barcoded 5' primer, a second PCR was run for about 6 to 12 cycles. Each of the cDNA molecules was tagged by a template-switch adaptor with 12 random nucleotides. MiXCR, run by TCRdb on the 5' RACE reads, gives a single entry per CDR3 protein. This table has around 750,000 distinct CDR3 sequences, around half appearing once. The CDR3 has 14 residues. Germline CDR1 reads SGHVS; CDR2 reads FQNEAQ. V lost 7 bases, J lost 5 bases, and 14 bases lay in between. Notes on the study in general: Naive T cell percentage strongly correlated with TCR beta diversity.

This receptor was identified in a man older than 75 in good health. Sequences were obtained from blood. The chain couples TRBV7-8 to TRBJ1-4; D is unclear. The CDR3 sequence: CASKGRLENEKLFF. The CDR3 DNA sequence: TGTGCCAGCAAAGGACGGCTAGAAAATGAAAAACTGTTTTTT.